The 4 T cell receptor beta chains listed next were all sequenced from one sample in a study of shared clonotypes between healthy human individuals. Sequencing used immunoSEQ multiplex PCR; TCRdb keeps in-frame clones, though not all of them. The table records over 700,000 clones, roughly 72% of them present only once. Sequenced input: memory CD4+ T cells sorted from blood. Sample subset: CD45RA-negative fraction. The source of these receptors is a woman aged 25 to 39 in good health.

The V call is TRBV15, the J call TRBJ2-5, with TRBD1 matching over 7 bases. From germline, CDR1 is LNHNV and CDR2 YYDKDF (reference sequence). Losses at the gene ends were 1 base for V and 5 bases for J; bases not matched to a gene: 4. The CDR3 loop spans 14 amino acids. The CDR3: CATSRGQGTETQYF. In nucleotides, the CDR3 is TGTGCCACCAGCAGAGGACAGGGAACGGAGACCCAGTACTTC.

The CDR3 here is CASSLAGTDNEQFF. The CDR3 DNA is TGCGCCAGCAGCTTGGCCGGGACAGACAATGAGCAGTTCTTC. The chain employs TRBV5-1 and TRBJ2-1; TRBD1 matches at 7 bases. V lost 0 bases, J lost 5 bases, and 2 bases stayed unmatched. From germline, CDR1 is SGHRS and CDR2 YFSETQ. CDR3 size: 14 residues.

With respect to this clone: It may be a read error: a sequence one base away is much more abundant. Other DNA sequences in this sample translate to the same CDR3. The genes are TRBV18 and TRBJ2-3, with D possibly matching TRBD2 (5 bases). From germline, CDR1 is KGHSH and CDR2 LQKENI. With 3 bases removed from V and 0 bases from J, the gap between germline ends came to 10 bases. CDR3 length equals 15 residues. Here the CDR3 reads CASSPDYLSTDTQYF. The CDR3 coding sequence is TGTGCCAGCTCACCTGACTACCTGAGCACAGATACGCAGTATTTT.

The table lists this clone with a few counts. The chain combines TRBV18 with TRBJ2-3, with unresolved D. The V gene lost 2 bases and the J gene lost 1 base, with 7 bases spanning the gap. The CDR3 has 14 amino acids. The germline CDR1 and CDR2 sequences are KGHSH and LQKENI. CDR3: CASSPVGRTDTQYF. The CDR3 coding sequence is TGTGCCAGCTCACCAGTCGGACGCACAGATACGCAGTATTTT.